This passage covers 5 T cell receptor beta chains from one sample sequenced in a study of shared clonotypes between healthy human individuals. The repertoire was sequenced with immunoSEQ multiplex PCR; TCRdb's copy has only in-frame clones and lacks some. Among 1.6 million or so clones listed, 95% to 97% were seen once. Material: naive CD4+ T cells sorted from blood. Subset of the sample: CD45RA+ positively selected. The receptors shown here come from a young man in good health.

This chain links TRBV7-8 with TRBJ1-4; 9 nucleotides agree with TRBD1. The CDR3 is 15 amino acids. Germline values: CDR1 SGHVS, CDR2 FQNEAQ. With 5 bases clipped from V and 6 bases from J, the junction kept 7 bases outside the gene matches. This CDR3 reads CASSPSGTGYEKLFF. In DNA form, the CDR3 reads TGTGCCAGCAGCCCATCCGGGACAGGGTATGAAAAACTGTTTTTT.

The rearrangement joins TRBV29-1 to TRBJ2-3; no firm D call. The germline V and J ends were trimmed by 7 bases and 2 bases, with 25 bases remaining between them. Germline-derived CDR1 and CDR2 are SQVTM and ANQGSEA. CDR3 size: 17 residues. CDR3 in amino acids: CSGNLGSRSRLTDTQYF. In nucleotides, the CDR3 is TGCAGCGGGAACCTGGGGTCTCGGAGCAGACTCACAGATACGCAGTATTTT.

This clone was picked up a small number of times. The chain links TRBV2 to TRBJ1-2; no clear D gene. Trimming took off 3 bases at V and 6 bases at J, with 8 bases between the two ends. This CDR3 comprises 12 residues. Germline values: CDR1 SNHLY, CDR2 FYNNEI. The CDR3, as DNA: TGTGCCAGCAGTGAGGACCTGGATGGCTACACCTTC. This gives the protein CASSEDLDGYTF. The variable domain in full, with the rest retrieved from reference TRBV2 and TRBJ1-2, is EPEVTQTPSHQVTQMGQEVILRCVPISNHLYFYWYRQILGQKVEFLVSFYNNEISEKSEIFDDQFSVERPDGSNFTLKIRSTKLEDSAMYFCASSEDLDGYTFGSGTRLTVV.

This chain connects TRBV27 to TRBJ2-7, with unresolved D. The germline CDR1 and CDR2 sequences are MNHEY and SMNVEV (reference sequence). V was trimmed by 1 base and J by 0 bases, leaving 10 bases between them. This CDR3 contains 15 residues. The CDR3 nucleotides read TGTGCCAGCAGTTTATACCCAGGCGACTCCTACGAGCAGTACTTC. Its protein is CASSLYPGDSYEQYF.

The V and J genes are TRBV5-6 and TRBJ2-7; D is perhaps TRBD2 (7 bases). The CDR3 runs to 15 residues. CDR1 and CDR2 from the germline V gene are SGHDT and YYEEEE. V was shortened by 4 bases and J by 3 bases, with 17 bases between the two germline ends. CDR3 DNA: TGTGCCAGCAGCCCCTCTCGGGGGGCACACTACGAGCAGTACTTC. Encoded protein: CASSPSRGAHYEQYF.